This T cell receptor (beta chain) was obtained from a study of CD8 T cells in Susac syndrome. Study background: Patients with Susac syndrome who were sequenced included more than 5 with active disease and fewer than 10 in remission. Patients with Susac syndrome were therapy-naive, on corticosteroids, or on intravenous immunoglobulin alone at blood draw.

RNA totalling roughly 0.45 to 1 ug underwent reverse transcription with random hexamers. Multiplex immunoSEQ PCR targeted 54 Vbeta and 13 Jbeta TCR beta segments. TCRdb redid the calling of the immunoSEQ multiplex PCR reads with MiXCR, one entry per CDR3 protein. Here the sample spans around 150,000 distinct CDR3 sequences, 95% being singletons. The source is a human donor with Susac syndrome. Input material: CD8+ T cells from PBMCs.

CDR3 in DNA: TGCAGTGCTAGAGTCGGGGCCACAGATACGCAGTATTTT. Translation: CSARVGATDTQYF. The chain carries TRBV20-1 and TRBJ2-3; the D call may be TRBD1 or TRBD2 (5 bases each). V lost 1 base to trimming and J lost 2 bases, with 7 bases between them. This CDR3 region has 13 residues. The germline V gene encodes CDR1 DFQATT and CDR2 SNEGSKA (reference sequence).